A single sample is the source of the 15 T cell receptor beta chains below, sequenced in a study of T cell responses to AZD1222 COVID-19 vaccine. The assay was immunoSEQ multiplex PCR, and TCRdb's table has in-frame clones only and misses some. The sample includes 90,000 to 110,000 clones, 88% of them seen just once. Sequencing was performed on peripheral blood, taken on day 0 of MenACWY control vaccination. The receptors were sampled from an adult in good health.

This clone turned up a few times. The gene calls are TRBV5-1 and TRBJ2-2; 11 bases are shared with TRBD1. Germline values: CDR1 SGHRS, CDR2 YFSETQ. The junction had 3 bases not matched to a gene; V was cut back by 4 bases and J by 4 bases. This CDR3 has 15 residues. CDR3 DNA: TGCGCCAGCAGCAAAGGGACAGGGGGCACCGGGGAGCTGTTTTTT. Translating it yields CASSKGTGGTGELFF.

The chain employs TRBV28 and TRBJ2-1, with TRBD2 identical over 7 bases. The J segment lost 8 bases and the V segment lost 2 bases, leaving 9 bases of the junction unmatched. Per the germline V gene, CDR1 is MDHEN and CDR2 is SYDVKM. The length of the CDR3 is 15 residues. DNA of the CDR3: TGTGCCAGCAGTTTACTCGTTCGCGGGAGCGATGAGCAGTTCTTC. Its translation is CASSLLVRGSDEQFF. Full variable domain (remainder filled in from reference TRBV28 and TRBJ2-1): DVKVTQSSRYLVKRTGEKVFLECVQDMDHENMFWYRQDPGLGLRLIYFSYDVKMKEKGDIPEGYSVSREKKERFSLILESASTNQTSMYLCASSLLVRGSDEQFFGPGTRLTVL.

The chain employs TRBV19 and TRBJ2-1, with TRBD2 identical over 10 bases. Germline V gene data show CDR1 as LNHDA and CDR2 as SQIVND (reference sequence). After removal of 5 bases from V and 5 bases from J, the junction contained 6 bases not matched to a gene. CDR3 length: 15 amino acids. The CDR3: CASSSLAGPNNEQFF. CDR3 DNA: TGTGCCAGTAGTTCACTAGCGGGACCGAACAATGAGCAGTTCTTC.

The J gene is TRBJ2-3, the V gene TRBV5-1; D not resolved. The germline V gene has CDR1 SGHRS and CDR2 YFSETQ. Trimming took 4 bases from V and 2 from J, leaving 5 bases between them. The CDR3 consists of 12 residues. The CDR3 loop reads CASSVTTDTQYF. The CDR3 region has the DNA TGCGCCAGCAGCGTTACCACAGATACGCAGTATTTT.

This rearrangement joins TRBV2 to TRBJ1-5; D is undetermined. The CDR3 runs 12 residues. Trimming removed 8 bases at V and 4 bases at J, with 9 bases between. Germline V lookup: CDR1 SNHLY, CDR2 FYNNEI. In DNA form, the CDR3 reads TGTGCCAGCGGACGGAGGAATCAGCCCCAGCATTTT. Protein sequence: CASGRRNQPQHF.

The chain uses TRBV25-1 and TRBJ2-3; D may be TRBD1 (5 bases). Germline CDR1 MGHDK, CDR2 SYGVNS. The V gene lost 2 bases and the J gene lost 3 bases, with 15 bases spanning the gap. This CDR3 contains 16 residues. The CDR3 DNA is TGTGCCAGCAGTGAAGGGGCTCACAGCCCAACAGATACGCAGTATTTT. This encodes CASSEGAHSPTDTQYF.

The genes are TRBV5-1 and TRBJ1-2; D is unclear. The CDR3 sequence is 13 residues long. V shed 5 bases and J shed 0 bases, with 8 bases lying between them. Germline-derived CDR1 and CDR2 are SGHRS and YFSETQ. The CDR3 nucleotides are TGCGCCAGCAGTTACGAGACTAACTATGGCTACACCTTC. Translating it yields CASSYETNYGYTF.

The chain couples TRBV19 to TRBJ1-5, with 7 nucleotides matching TRBD1. The germline gives CDR1 LNHDA, CDR2 SQIVND (reference sequence). V was clipped by 8 bases and J by 7 bases; unmatched bases: 14. This CDR3 is built from 15 residues. CDR3 DNA: TGTGCCAGTCGGAATGGAGGGGGCCCCCACCAGCCCCAGCATTTT. It is translated as CASRNGGGPHQPQHF.

The V gene is TRBV27, the J gene TRBJ2-7, with a tentative D call TRBD2 (5 bases). In germline, CDR1 is MNHEY, CDR2 SMNVEV (reference sequence). The V and J ends lost 1 base and 3 bases respectively, with 13 bases between them. The CDR3 extends over 15 amino acids. In nucleotides, the CDR3 is TGTGCCAGCAGTTTATTGGCAGGACTGGGCTACGAGCAGTACTTC. It specifies CASSLLAGLGYEQYF.

The chain employs TRBV11-1 and TRBJ2-3, with TRBD2 identical over 9 bases. Trimming removed 5 bases from V and 2 bases from J; junction bases left unmatched: 8. CDR1 and CDR2 from the germline V gene are SGHAT and FQDESV (reference sequence). The CDR3 consists of 16 residues. The CDR3, as DNA: TGTGCCAGCAGCCCTCGACTAGCGGAACTCACAGATACGCAGTATTTT. This codes for CASSPRLAELTDTQYF. Full variable domain (missing parts from reference TRBV11-1 and TRBJ2-3): EAEVAQSPRYKITEKSQAVAFWCDPISGHATLYWYRQILGQGPELLVQFQDESVVDDSQLPKDRFSAERLKGVDSTLKIQPAELGDSAMYLCASSPRLAELTDTQYFGPGTRLTVL.

This clone was seen a single time. The chain joins TRBV3-1 (or the pseudogene TRBV3-2) to TRBJ2-5; D not resolved. Trimming took 4 bases from V and 7 from J, leaving 10 bases between them. Germline CDR1 LGHDT, CDR2 YNNKEL (reference sequence). The CDR3 runs 12 residues. The CDR3 protein is CASSRHLRTQYF. In nucleotides, the CDR3 is TGTGCCAGCAGCCGGCATCTTCGGACCCAGTACTTC.

This sequence joins TRBV6-6 and TRBJ2-7, with 9 bases lining up with TRBD1. Germline V gene sequence: CDR1 MNHNY, CDR2 SVGAGI (reference sequence). There are 14 residues in the CDR3. J was trimmed by 5 bases and V by 6 bases; bases with no gene match: 8. In DNA, the CDR3 is TGTGCCAGCAGGGTGGGACAGGGTTCTCACGAGCAGTACTTC. Encoded protein: CASRVGQGSHEQYF.

This chain links TRBV7-9 with TRBJ1-2, with D perhaps TRBD1 (5 bases). Germline V gene lookup returns CDR1 SEHNR and CDR2 FQNEAQ (reference sequence). The CDR3 spans 16 residues. Trimming stripped 1 base from V and 7 bases from J, with 19 bases between. The CDR3 DNA is TGTGCCAGCAGCTTAGTATCTGGGGGTGCCCGCCTTGGCTACACCTTC. The encoded protein is CASSLVSGGARLGYTF.

The chain combines TRBV6-1 with TRBJ2-7; D might be TRBD2 (7 bases). The CDR3 length is 14 residues. The germline CDR1 and CDR2 sequences are MNHNS and SASEGT. Trimming took off 7 bases at V and 5 bases at J, with 18 bases between the two ends. The CDR3 DNA sequence: TGTGCCAGCAAGGGGGAGGGAATTAACGACGAGCAGTACTTC. It codes for CASKGEGINDEQYF.

Judged by abundance, this clone is large. The rearrangement links TRBV4-3 to TRBJ2-5, with TRBD2 identical over 10 bases. The CDR3 covers 17 residues. V lost 5 bases and J lost 3; bases outside the gene matches: 12. CDR1 is LGHNA, CDR2 YSLEER, per germline. Written as DNA, the CDR3 is TGCGCCAGCAGCGGGTCCAGCGGGGGGGCCTCTGAAGAGACCCAGTACTTC. The encoded protein is CASSGSSGGASEETQYF.